The entry below describes one T cell receptor (beta chain). This entry belongs to a study of blood T cell repertoires in COVID-19. Study-level information: Sites in the United States, Italy and Spain provided acute and convalescent COVID-19 samples.

Generated by immunoSEQ multiplex PCR, the TCRdb table keeps only in-frame clones and is missing some. The sample contains some 380,000 clones, approximately 77% of which appear only once. The CDR3 spans 12 residues. Germline-derived CDR1 and CDR2 are MNHEY and SVGAGI. With 6 bases removed from V and 4 bases from J, the gap between germline ends came to 6 bases. This clonotype was sampled from a human donor with acute or convalescent COVID-19. The donor label of this sample is uncertain. The sequencing input was peripheral blood. The rearrangement joins TRBV6-5 to TRBJ2-2; tentative D call: TRBD1 (6 bases). The chain's CDR3 is CASRTGTGELFF. The CDR3 nucleotides read TGTGCCAGCAGGACAGGCACCGGGGAGCTGTTTTTT.